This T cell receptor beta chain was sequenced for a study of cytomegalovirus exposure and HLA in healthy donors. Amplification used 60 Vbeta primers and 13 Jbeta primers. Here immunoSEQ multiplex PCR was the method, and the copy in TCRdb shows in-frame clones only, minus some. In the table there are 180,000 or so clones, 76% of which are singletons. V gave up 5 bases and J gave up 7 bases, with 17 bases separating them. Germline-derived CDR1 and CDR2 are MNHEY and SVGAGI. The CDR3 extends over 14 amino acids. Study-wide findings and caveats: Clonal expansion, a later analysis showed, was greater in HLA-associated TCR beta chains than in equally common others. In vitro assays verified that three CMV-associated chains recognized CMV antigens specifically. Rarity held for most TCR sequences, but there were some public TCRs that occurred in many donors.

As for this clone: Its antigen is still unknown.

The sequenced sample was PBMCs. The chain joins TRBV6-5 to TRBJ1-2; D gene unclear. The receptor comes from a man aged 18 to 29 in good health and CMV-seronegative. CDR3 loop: CASSTSLEGGGYTF. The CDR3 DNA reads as TGTGCCAGCAGTACGAGCCTGGAGGGAGGTGGCTACACCTTC.